This T cell receptor (beta chain) is drawn from a study of T cells in Graves' hyperthyroidism and ophthalmopathy. General observations from the study: In validation, the model predicted ophthalmopathy. These predictions came a median about 6.5 months before onset.

To note about this clonotype: The target antigen is unknown.

V was clipped by 2 bases and J by 9 bases, with 8 bases between them. Per germline, CDR1 SQVTM and CDR2 ANQGSEA. This CDR3 region has 11 residues. Amplification of TCR beta CDR3 regions was performed using RNA transcripts as template. An initial round of RT-PCR targeting the TCR CDR3 relied on the HTBI primer set. TCRdb ran MiXCR on the multiplex PCR reads and lists one entry per CDR3 protein. The data contain about 480,000 distinct CDR3 sequences, approximately 23% of them singletons. The chain links TRBV29-1 to TRBJ2-1; D is ambiguous. Sequencing input: blood. The TCR sequence derives from a woman aged 70-85 years with Graves' ophthalmopathy. The CDR3 bases are TGCAGCGTTGAAAAGGGTAGTGAGCAGTTCTTC. Protein sequence: CSVEKGSEQFF.